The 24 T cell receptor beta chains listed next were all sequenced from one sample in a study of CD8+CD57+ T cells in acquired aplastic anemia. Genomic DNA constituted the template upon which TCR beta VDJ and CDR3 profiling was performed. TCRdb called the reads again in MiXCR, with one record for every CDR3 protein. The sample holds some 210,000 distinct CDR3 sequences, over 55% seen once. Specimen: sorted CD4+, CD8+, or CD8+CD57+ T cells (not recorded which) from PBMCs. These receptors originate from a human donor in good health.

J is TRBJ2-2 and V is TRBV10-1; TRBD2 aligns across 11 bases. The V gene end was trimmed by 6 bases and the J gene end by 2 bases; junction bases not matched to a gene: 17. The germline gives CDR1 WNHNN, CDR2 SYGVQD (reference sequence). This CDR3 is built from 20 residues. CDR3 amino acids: CASRRLAGSRLHINTGELFF. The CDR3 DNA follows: TGCGCCAGCAGACGACTAGCGGGAAGCCGCCTACACATAAACACCGGGGAGCTGTTTTTT.

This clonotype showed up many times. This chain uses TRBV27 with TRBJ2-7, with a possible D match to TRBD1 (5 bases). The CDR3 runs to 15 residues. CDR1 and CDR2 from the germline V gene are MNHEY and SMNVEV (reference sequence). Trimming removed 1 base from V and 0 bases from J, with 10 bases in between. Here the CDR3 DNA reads TGTGCCAGCAGTTTATGGGGCCCAAGCTCCTACGAGCAGTACTTC. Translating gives CASSLWGPSSYEQYF.

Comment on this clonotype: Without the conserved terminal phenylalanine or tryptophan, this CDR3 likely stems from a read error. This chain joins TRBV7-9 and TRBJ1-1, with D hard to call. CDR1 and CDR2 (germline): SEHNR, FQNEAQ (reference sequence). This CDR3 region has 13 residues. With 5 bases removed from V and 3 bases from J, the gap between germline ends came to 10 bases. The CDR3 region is CASSLRGYTEAFL. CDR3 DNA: TGTGCCAGCAGCCTAAGAGGGTACACTGAAGCTTTCCTT.

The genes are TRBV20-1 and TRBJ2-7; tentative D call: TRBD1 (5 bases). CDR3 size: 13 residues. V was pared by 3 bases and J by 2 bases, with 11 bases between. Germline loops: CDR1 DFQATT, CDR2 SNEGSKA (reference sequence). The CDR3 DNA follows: TGCAGTGCTAGGCGACAGACGGCCTACGAGCAGTACTTC. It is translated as CSARRQTAYEQYF.

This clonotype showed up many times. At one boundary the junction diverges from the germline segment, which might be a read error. The CDR3 sequence: CASSPDRSSGNTIYF. Written as DNA, the CDR3 is TGTGCTAGCAGCCCAGACCGAAGCTCTGGAAACACCATATATTTT. V gene TRBV7-7 combines with J gene TRBJ1-3, with no clear D. CDR3 length: 15 residues. Germline CDR1 and CDR2: SSHAT and FNYEAQ (reference sequence).

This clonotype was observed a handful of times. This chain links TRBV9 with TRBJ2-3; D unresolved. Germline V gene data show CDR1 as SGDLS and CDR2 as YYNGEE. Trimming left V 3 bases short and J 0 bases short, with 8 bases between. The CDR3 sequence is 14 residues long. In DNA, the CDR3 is TGTGCCAGCAGCGGGCGCCCTAGCACAGATACGCAGTATTTT. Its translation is CASSGRPSTDTQYF.

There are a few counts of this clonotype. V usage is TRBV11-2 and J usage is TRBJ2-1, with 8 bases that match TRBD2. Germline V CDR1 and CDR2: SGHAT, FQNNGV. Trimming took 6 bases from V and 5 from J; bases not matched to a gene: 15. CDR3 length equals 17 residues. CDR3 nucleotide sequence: TGTGCCAGCAGACCCCCCGGGGGGGGGGGCATGGACAATGAGCAGTTCTTC. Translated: CASRPPGGGGMDNEQFF.

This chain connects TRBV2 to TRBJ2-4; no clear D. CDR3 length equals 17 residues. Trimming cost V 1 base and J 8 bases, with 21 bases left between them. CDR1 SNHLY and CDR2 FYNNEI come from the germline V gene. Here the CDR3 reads CASSEGLGYERWDIQYF. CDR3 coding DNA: TGTGCCAGCAGTGAAGGGTTGGGCTATGAACGGTGGGACATTCAGTACTTC.

CDR3 nucleotides: TGTGCCACCAGGGCGGGGGGTAGGAGCAATCAGCCCCAGCATTTT. Translation: CATRAGGRSNQPQHF. This chain connects TRBV2 to TRBJ1-5; possible D gene TRBD1, 5 bases. The germline V gene encodes CDR1 SNHLY and CDR2 FYNNEI. There are 15 residues in the CDR3. V shed 10 bases and J shed 1 base, with 17 bases lying between them.

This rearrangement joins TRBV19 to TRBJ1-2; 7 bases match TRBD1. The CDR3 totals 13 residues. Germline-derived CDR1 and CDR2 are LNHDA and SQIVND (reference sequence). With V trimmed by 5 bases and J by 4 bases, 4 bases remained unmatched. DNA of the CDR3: TGTGCCAGTAGTCCCAGGGGGATCTATGGCTACACCTTC. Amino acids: CASSPRGIYGYTF.

This CDR3 is CASSIDRGTEAFF. The CDR3 DNA is TGTGCCAGTAGTATTGACAGGGGAACTGAAGCTTTCTTT. This chain uses TRBV19 with TRBJ1-1, with TRBD1 matching 8 bases. This CDR3 spans 13 amino acids. The germline V gene encodes CDR1 LNHDA and CDR2 SQIVND (reference sequence). Trimming removed 3 bases from V and 5 bases from J; junction bases left unmatched: 2.

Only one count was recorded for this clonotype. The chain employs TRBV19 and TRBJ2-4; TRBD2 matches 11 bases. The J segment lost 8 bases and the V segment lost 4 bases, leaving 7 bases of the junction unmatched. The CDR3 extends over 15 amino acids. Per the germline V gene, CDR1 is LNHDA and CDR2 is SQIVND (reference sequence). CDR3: CASSTVAGGRDIQYF. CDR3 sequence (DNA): TGTGCCAGTAGTACCGTAGCGGGAGGGCGAGACATTCAGTACTTC.

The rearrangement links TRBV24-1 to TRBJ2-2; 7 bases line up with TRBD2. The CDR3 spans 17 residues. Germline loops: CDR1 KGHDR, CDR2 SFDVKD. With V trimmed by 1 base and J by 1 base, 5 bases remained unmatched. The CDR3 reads CATSDFLSGGNTGELFF. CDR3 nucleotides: TGTGCCACCAGTGATTTTCTCTCGGGAGGGAACACCGGGGAGCTGTTTTTT.

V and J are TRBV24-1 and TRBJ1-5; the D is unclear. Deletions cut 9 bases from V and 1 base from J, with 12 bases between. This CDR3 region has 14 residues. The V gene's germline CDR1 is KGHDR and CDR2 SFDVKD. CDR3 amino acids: CATELGGSNQPQHF. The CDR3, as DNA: TGTGCCACCGAACTAGGAGGAAGCAATCAGCCCCAGCATTTT.

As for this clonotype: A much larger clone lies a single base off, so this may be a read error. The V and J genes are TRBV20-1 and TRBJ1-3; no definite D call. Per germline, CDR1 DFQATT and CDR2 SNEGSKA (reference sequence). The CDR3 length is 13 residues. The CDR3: CGARDIEVSTIYF. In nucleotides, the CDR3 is TGCGGTGCTAGAGATATAGAGGTATCCACCATATATTTT.

The CDR3 nucleotides read TGCGCCAGCAGTGAGACCCGACAGGGGAGAGAGACCCAGTACTTC. Translating it yields CASSETRQGRETQYF. The rearrangement joins TRBV10-1 to TRBJ2-5, with 8 bases matching TRBD1. The CDR3 consists of 15 residues. Germline CDR1 WNHNN, CDR2 SYGVQD (reference sequence). Trimming removed 2 bases from V and 4 bases from J; junction bases left unmatched: 6.

CDR3 nucleotide sequence: TGTGCCAGTAGTGAACAGGGCGGCTACGAGCAGTACTTC. Translating gives CASSEQGGYEQYF. The chain uses TRBV19 and TRBJ2-7; D might be TRBD1 (6 bases). Germline values: CDR1 LNHDA, CDR2 SQIVND (reference sequence). This CDR3 comprises 13 residues. Trimming removed 5 bases from V and 3 bases from J, with 11 bases in between.

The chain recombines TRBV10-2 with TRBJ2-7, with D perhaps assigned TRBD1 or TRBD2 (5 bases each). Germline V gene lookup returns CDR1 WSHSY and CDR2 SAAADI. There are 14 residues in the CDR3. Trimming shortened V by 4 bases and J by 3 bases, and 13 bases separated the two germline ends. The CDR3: CASSVGRESYEQYF. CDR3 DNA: TGCGCCAGCAGTGTAGGCAGGGAGAGCTACGAGCAGTACTTC.

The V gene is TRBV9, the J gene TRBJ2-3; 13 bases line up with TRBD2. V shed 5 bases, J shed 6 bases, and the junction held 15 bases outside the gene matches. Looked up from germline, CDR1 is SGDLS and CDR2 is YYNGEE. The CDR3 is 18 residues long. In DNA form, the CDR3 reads TGTGCCAGCAGTCCACGGGAAGGACTAGCGGGAGTTACGGATACGCAGTATTTT. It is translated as CASSPREGLAGVTDTQYF. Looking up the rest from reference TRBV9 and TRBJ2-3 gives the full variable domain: DSGVTQTPKHLITATGQRVTLRCSPRSGDLSVYWYQQSLDQGLQFLIQYYNGEERAKGNILERFSAQQFPDLHSELNLSSLELGDSALYFCASSPREGLAGVTDTQYFGPGTRLTVL.

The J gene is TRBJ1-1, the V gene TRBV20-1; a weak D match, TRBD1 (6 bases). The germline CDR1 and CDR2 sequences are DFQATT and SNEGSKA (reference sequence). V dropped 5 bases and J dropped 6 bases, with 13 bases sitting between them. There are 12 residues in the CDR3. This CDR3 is CSAVQGWAEAFF. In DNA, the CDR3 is TGCAGTGCTGTACAGGGCTGGGCTGAAGCTTTCTTT.

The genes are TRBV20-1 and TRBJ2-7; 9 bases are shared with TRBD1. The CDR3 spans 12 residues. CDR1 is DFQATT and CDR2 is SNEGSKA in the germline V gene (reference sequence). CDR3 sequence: CSVEGQGCEQYF. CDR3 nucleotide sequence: TGCAGCGTAGAGGGACAGGGTTGCGAGCAGTACTTC.

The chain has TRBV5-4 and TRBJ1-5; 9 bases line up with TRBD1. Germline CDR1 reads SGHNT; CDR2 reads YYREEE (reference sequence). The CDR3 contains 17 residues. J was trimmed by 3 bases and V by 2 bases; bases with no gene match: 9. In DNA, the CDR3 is TGTGCCAGCAGCTTAGGCGGACAGGGGCCCTACAATCAGCCCCAGCATTTT. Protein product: CASSLGGQGPYNQPQHF.

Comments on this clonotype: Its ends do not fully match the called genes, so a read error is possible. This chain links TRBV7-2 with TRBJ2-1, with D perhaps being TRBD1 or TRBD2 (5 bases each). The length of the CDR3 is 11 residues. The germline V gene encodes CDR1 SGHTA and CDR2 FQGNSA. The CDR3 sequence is CASSYRDAPWF. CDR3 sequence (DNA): TGTGCCAGCAGCTACCGGGACGCCCCTTGGTTC.

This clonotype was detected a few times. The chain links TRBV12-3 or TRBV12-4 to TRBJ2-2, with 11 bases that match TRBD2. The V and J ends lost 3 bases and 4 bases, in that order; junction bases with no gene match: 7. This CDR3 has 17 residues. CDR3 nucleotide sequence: TGTGCCAGCAGTTTCCCGGCTAGCGGGGGGCCCACCGGGGAGCTGTTTTTT. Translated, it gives CASSFPASGGPTGELFF.